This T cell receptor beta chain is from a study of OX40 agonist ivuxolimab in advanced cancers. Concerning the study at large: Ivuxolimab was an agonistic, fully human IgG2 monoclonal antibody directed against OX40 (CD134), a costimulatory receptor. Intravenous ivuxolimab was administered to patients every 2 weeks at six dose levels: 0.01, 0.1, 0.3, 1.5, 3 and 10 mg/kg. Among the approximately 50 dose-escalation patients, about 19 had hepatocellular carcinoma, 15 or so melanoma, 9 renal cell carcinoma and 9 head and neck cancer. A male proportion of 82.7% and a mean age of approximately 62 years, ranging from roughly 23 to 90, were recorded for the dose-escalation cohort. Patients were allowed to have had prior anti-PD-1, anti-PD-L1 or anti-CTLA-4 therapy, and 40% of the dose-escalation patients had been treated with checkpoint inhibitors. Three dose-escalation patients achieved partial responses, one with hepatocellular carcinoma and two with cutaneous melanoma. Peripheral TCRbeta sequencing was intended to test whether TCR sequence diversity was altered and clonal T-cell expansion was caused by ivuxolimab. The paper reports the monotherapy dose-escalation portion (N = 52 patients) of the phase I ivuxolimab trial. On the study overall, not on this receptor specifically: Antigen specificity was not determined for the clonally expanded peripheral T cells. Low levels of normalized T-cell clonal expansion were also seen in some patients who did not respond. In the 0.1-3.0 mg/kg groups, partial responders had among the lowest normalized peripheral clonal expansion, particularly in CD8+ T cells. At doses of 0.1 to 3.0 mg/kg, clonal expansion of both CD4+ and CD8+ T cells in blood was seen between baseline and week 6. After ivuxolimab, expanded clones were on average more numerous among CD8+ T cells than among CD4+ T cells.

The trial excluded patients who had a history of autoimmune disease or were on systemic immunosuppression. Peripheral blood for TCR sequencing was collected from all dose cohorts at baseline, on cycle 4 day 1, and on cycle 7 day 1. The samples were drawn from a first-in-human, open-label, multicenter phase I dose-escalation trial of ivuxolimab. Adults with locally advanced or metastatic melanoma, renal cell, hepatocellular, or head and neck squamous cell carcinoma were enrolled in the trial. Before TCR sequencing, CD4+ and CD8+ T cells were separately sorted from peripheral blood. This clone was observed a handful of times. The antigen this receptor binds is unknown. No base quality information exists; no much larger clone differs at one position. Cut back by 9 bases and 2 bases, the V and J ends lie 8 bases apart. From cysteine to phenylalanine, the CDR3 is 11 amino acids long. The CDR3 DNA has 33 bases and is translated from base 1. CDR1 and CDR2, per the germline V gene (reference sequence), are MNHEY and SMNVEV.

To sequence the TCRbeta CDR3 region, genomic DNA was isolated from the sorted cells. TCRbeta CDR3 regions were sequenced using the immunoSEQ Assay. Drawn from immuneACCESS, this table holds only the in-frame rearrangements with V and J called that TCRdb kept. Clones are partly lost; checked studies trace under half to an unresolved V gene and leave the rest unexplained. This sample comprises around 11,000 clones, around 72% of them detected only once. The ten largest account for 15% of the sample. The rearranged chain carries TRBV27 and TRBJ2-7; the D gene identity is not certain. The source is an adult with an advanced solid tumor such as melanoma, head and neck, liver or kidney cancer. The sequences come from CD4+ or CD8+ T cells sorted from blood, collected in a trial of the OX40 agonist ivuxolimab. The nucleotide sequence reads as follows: TGTGCCAGACACCGGGCCTACGAGCAGTACTTC. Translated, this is CARHRAYEQYF.